This TCR beta chain was profiled in a study of blood T cell repertoires in COVID-19. Study in general: The samples span acute and convalescent COVID-19 from the United States, Italy and Spain. T cells, B-cell-depleted T cells, or PBMCs supplied cDNA or gDNA.

CDR3 length: 16 residues. Germline V gene data show CDR1 as KGHSH and CDR2 as LQKENI. J lost 4 bases, V lost 3 bases, and 6 bases had no gene match. Authors' analysis steps: Amplification from reference gene primers served as the basis for estimated nucleated cell counts. The data were produced by immunoSEQ multiplex PCR, yet TCRdb's version contains in-frame clones alone and is incomplete. That table gives V, J and clone size, and the DNA gave D and trimming. The data show over 200,000 clones, around 92% seen once. The sequence was obtained from a man aged 25 to 40 with acute or convalescent COVID-19. J is TRBJ1-3 and V is TRBV18; TRBD1 matches 10 bases. Sample: peripheral blood. CDR3 protein: CASSPTGTGVGNTIYF. CDR3 in DNA: TGTGCCAGCTCACCCACCGGGACAGGGGTAGGAAACACCATATATTTT. Full variable domain (outside the CDR3, taken from reference TRBV18 and TRBJ1-3): NAGVMQNPRHLVRRRGQEARLRCSPMKGHSHVYWYRQLPEEGLKFMVYLQKENIIDESGMPKERFSAEFPKEGPSILRIQQVVRGDSAAYFCASSPTGTGVGNTIYFGEGSWLTVV.